The T cell receptor (beta chain) described here comes from a study of regulatory T cells in long-lasting Graves disease. Study-wide points: Having few samples may have compromised the accuracy.

Germline values: CDR1 GTSNPN, CDR2 SVGIG (reference sequence). Trimming removed 2 bases from V and 10 bases from J, with 14 bases in between. The CDR3 loop spans 13 amino acids. This sample's time point: persistent/refractory GD, antithyroid drugs over 5 years with positive TRAb. Making the TCR library involved RNA that had been extracted from PBMCs. iRepertoire HTBI primers and Arm-PCR of CDR3 regions built TCR beta libraries. TCRdb re-called the multiplex PCR reads with MiXCR, one entry per CDR3 protein. The data contain 700,000 or so distinct CDR3 sequences, around 32% of them singletons. For this clonotype: Antigen unknown.

The sequencing used peripheral blood mononuclear cells (PBMCs), collected when the disease was refractory, from a patient treated with antithyroid drugs. The source of this sequence is a female donor with Graves disease. The chain has TRBV30 and TRBJ1-4; D is ambiguous. The CDR3 DNA sequence: TGTGCCTGGAGTCCCTTGGGCGTTGGAAAACTGTTTTTT. Protein product: CAWSPLGVGKLFF. The variable domain in full, with the rest retrieved from reference TRBV30 and TRBJ1-4, is SQTIHQWPATLVQPVGSPLSLECTVEGTSNPNLYWYRQAAGRGLQLLFYSVGIGQISSEVPQNLSASRPQDRQFILSSKKLLLSDSGFYLCAWSPLGVGKLFFGSGTQLSVL.